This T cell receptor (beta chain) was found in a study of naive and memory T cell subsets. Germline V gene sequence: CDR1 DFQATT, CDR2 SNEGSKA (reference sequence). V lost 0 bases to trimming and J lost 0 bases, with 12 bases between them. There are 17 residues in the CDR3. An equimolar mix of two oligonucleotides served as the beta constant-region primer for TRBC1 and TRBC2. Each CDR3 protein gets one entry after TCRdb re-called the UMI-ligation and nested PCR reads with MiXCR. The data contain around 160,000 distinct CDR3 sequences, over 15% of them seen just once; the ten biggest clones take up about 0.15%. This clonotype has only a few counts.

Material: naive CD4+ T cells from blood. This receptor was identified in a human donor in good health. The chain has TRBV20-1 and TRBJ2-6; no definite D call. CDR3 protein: CSARDKGPHSGANVLTF. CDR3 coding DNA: TGCAGTGCTAGAGATAAAGGACCGCACTCTGGGGCCAACGTCCTGACTTTC.